The 7 T cell receptor beta chains below were found in one sample sequenced in a study of blood T cells in healthy people across ages. PCR was performed a second time for about 6 to 12 cycles using a sample-barcoded 5' primer and a J-beta primer mix. TCRdb ran MiXCR on the 5' RACE reads and lists one entry per CDR3 protein. The repertoire holds more than 700,000 distinct CDR3 sequences, with around 50% as singletons. What was sequenced was blood. All receptors come from a man older than 75 in good health.

This clonotype occurred many times. V gene TRBV20-1 combines with J gene TRBJ2-5, with 7 bases matching TRBD1. The CDR3 has 15 residues. Germline trimming cut 3 bases from V and 0 bases from J; bases unmatched to any gene: 7. Germline lookup yields CDR1 DFQATT and CDR2 SNEGSKA (reference sequence). In nucleotides, the CDR3 is TGCAGTGCTAGTTACGGACAGGAAGACCAAGAGACCCAGTACTTC. It is translated as CSASYGQEDQETQYF.

CDR3 bases: TGTGCCAGCAGCTTGCCAGGGGTGGATGAGCAGTTCTTC. It encodes CASSLPGVDEQFF. This chain uses TRBV5-6 with TRBJ2-1; D is possibly TRBD1 (6 bases). Germline CDR1 and CDR2: SGHDT and YYEEEE. The CDR3 runs 13 residues. V was trimmed by 1 base and J by 8 bases, leaving 10 bases between them. The whole variable domain, filled in from reference TRBV5-6 and TRBJ2-1, reads DAGVTQSPTHLIKTRGQQVTLRCSPKSGHDTVSWYQQALGQGPQFIFQYYEEEERQRGNFPDRFSGHQFPNYSSELNVNALLLGDSALYLCASSLPGVDEQFFGPGTRLTVL.

The chain uses TRBV12-3 or TRBV12-4 and TRBJ2-5; D might be TRBD1 (7 bases). This CDR3 is built from 16 residues. V gave up 3 bases and J gave up 11 bases, with 25 bases separating them. The CDR3 DNA follows: TGTGCCAGCAGTTTGGGGACTGGGACAGTCGAAACTGAGCAGTACTTC. Translation: CASSLGTGTVETEQYF.

The chain combines TRBV7-9 with TRBJ2-6; 9 bases agree with TRBD1. The J segment lost 0 bases and the V segment lost 5 bases, leaving 8 bases of the junction unmatched. The CDR3 is made up of 18 amino acids. The V gene's germline CDR1 is SEHNR and CDR2 FQNEAQ (reference sequence). In DNA form, the CDR3 reads TGTGCCAGCAGCAAGGGGGACAGGGATTACTCTGGGGCCAACGTCCTGACTTTC. This translates into CASSKGDRDYSGANVLTF.

J is TRBJ1-4 and V is TRBV6-5; no reliable D call. Between the trimmed V and J ends, which lost 8 bases and 5 bases, there was a span of 18 bases. The V gene's germline CDR1 is MNHEY and CDR2 SVGAGI. The CDR3 is made up of 15 amino acids. DNA for the CDR3: TGTGCCAGCTCACCCGCGGCAGGAGGCAATGAAAAACTGTTTTTT. Its translation: CASSPAAGGNEKLFF.

This chain uses TRBV29-1 with TRBJ1-2; D perhaps matches TRBD1 (6 bases). CDR1 is SQVTM and CDR2 is ANQGSEA in the germline V gene. V was pared by 6 bases and J by 5 bases, with 19 bases between. This CDR3 contains 14 residues. In DNA, the CDR3 is TGCAGCGTAGACCCGGGGGCCGAGCGGTATGGCTACACCTTC. This gives the protein CSVDPGAERYGYTF.

The sample holds a few counts of this clonotype. The chain couples TRBV12-3 or TRBV12-4 to TRBJ2-5, with D perhaps matching TRBD1 (5 bases). The CDR3 length is 11 residues. Between the trimmed V and J ends, which lost 6 bases and 12 bases, there was a span of 14 bases. Here the CDR3 reads CASSLGPTEYF. CDR3 nucleotide sequence: TGTGCCAGCAGCCTGGGGCCGACGGAGTACTTC.